Listed below are T cell receptor beta chains from one sample, sequenced in a study of T cell clonotyping in hematopoietic cell transplantation. TCRdb keeps only in-frame clones here, not all; method: immunoSEQ multiplex PCR. The table shows thousands of clones, with around 85% occurring only once. The material was PBMCs, obtained 180 days after allogeneic stem cell transplant. These receptors all come from a female patient between 30 and 40 years old who had an allogeneic stem cell transplant, so the T cells may come from the graft donor. Some clones in this sample may be carry-over from other donors' samples. Each CDR3 is given with its conserved first and last residue. D genes are given only for firm matches. Expanded clones get a size class; other rows say once, few or many, or leave the size out.

CDR3	DNA	V	size	D	J
CASSIGSVSYEQYF	TGTGCCAGTAGTATAGGTTCGGTTTCCTACGAGCAGTACTTC	TRBV19	-	-	TRBJ2-7
CASSEWGGYGYTF	TGTGCCAGCAGTGAGTGGGGAGGATATGGCTACACCTTC	TRBV2	once	-	TRBJ1-2
CASSLSSGGVYEQYF	TGTGCCAGCAGTTTGAGCAGCGGGGGGGTCTACGAGCAGTACTTC	TRBV28	-	TRBD2	TRBJ2-7
CAWGSGSNNEQFF	TGTGCCTGGGGGTCCGGGAGTAACAATGAGCAGTTCTTC	TRBV30	-	-	TRBJ2-1
CASSVSTTGVDTQYF	TGCGCCAGCAGCGTTTCGACCACAGGGGTTGATACGCAGTATTTT	TRBV5-1	-	TRBD1	TRBJ2-3
CASSPFRVIGAEAFF	TGTGCCAGCAGCCCATTTCGCGTGATCGGGGCTGAAGCTTTCTTT	TRBV7-2	-	-	TRBJ1-1
CAWDQGGTEAFF	TGTGCCTGGGATCAGGGGGGCACTGAAGCTTTCTTT	TRBV30	-	TRBD1	TRBJ1-1
CASSPDRIHTEAFF	TGTGCCAGCAGCCCCGACCGGATTCACACTGAAGCTTTCTTT	TRBV9	large	-	TRBJ1-1
CATSGLSPNEKLFF	TGTGCCACCAGCGGGCTCAGCCCTAATGAAAAACTGTTTTTT	TRBV15	-	-	TRBJ1-4
CASSLDLLPPLMLF	TGTGCCAGCAGCCTAGACCTACTACCCCCGTTAATGCTCTTC	TRBV7-9	-	-	TRBJ1-2
CSVDRWEDGEQFF	TGCAGCGTTGACCGGTGGGAGGACGGTGAGCAGTTCTTC	TRBV29-1	-	-	TRBJ2-1
CASSIAGGRNTGELFF	TGTGCCAGTAGTATAGCGGGAGGTCGGAACACCGGGGAGCTGTTTTTT	TRBV19	-	TRBD2	TRBJ2-2
CASSLSPYNEQFF	TGTGCCAGCAGCTTATCCCCATACAATGAGCAGTTCTTC	TRBV27	-	-	TRBJ2-1
CASSYSAVSSNQPQHF	TGTGCCAGCAGTTACTCGGCAGTCTCTAGCAATCAGCCCCAGCATTTT	TRBV6-5	-	-	TRBJ1-5
CASRGTGTSPLHF	TGTGCCAGCAGGGGGACAGGGACTTCACCCCTCCACTTT	TRBV7-2	-	TRBD1	TRBJ1-6
CASSLTKASNEKLFF	TGCGCCAGCAGCCTCACAAAGGCCTCTAATGAAAAACTGTTTTTT	TRBV4-1	-	-	TRBJ1-4
CASSRTGVGGYTF	TGTGCCAGTAGTCGGACAGGGGTTGGTGGCTACACCTTC	TRBV19	-	TRBD1	TRBJ1-2
CASSLGDRSNQPQHF	TGTGCCAGCAGCTTAGGGGACAGGTCCAATCAGCCCCAGCATTTT	TRBV7-2	-	TRBD1	TRBJ1-5
CASSPRGAANTGELFF	TGTGCCAGCAGCCCTCGGGGGGCCGCGAACACCGGGGAGCTGTTTTTT	TRBV9	-	-	TRBJ2-2
CASSMGTSGGLTDTQYF	TGCGCCAGCAGCATGGGGACTAGCGGGGGCTTGACAGATACGCAGTATTTT	TRBV5-1	hyperexpanded	TRBD2	TRBJ2-3
CATTLGPGNTIYF	TGTGCCACCACTCTTGGGCCAGGAAACACCATATATTTT	TRBV7-4	-	-	TRBJ1-3
CASSQEWFSSYEQYF	TGCGCCAGCAGCCAAGAATGGTTTAGCTCCTACGAGCAGTACTTC	TRBV4-1	-	-	TRBJ2-7
CASSLNQETQYF	TGTGCCAGCAGTTTGAATCAAGAGACCCAGTACTTC	TRBV7-6	-	-	TRBJ2-5
CASKDGRGNQPQHF	TGCGCCAGTAAGGACGGTAGGGGCAATCAGCCCCAGCATTTT	TRBV10-2	-	-	TRBJ1-5
CASSQTRTRSTGELFF	TGTGCCAGCAGTCAGACCAGGACCCGAAGCACCGGGGAGCTGTTTTTT	TRBV25-1	once	-	TRBJ2-2
CASSYSDRGLNSPLHF	TGTGCCAGCAGTTACTCAGACAGGGGGCTTAATTCACCCCTCCACTTT	TRBV6-5	-	TRBD1	TRBJ1-6
CASSLLIPTGELFF	TGTGCCAGCAGTTTATTGATACCGACCGGGGAGCTGTTTTTT	TRBV27	-	-	TRBJ2-2
CASRETGAPNQPQHF	TGTGCCAGCAGGGAGACAGGGGCTCCTAATCAGCCCCAGCATTTT	TRBV2	-	TRBD1	TRBJ1-5
CASSLGLGVLDSRF	TGTGCCAGCAGCTTAGGTCTAGGGGTTTTGGACTCTCGCTTC	TRBV7-2	-	-	TRBJ1-2
CASSPGFGSYNEQFF	TGTGCCAGCAGCCCGGGGTTCGGCTCCTACAATGAGCAGTTCTTC	TRBV5-6	-	-	TRBJ2-1
CASRVRVANQPQHF	TGTGCCAGCAGGGTGAGGGTGGCCAATCAGCCCCAGCATTTT	TRBV19	-	-	TRBJ1-5
CASSKQGISEQFF	TGTGCCAGCAGCAAACAGGGAATCTCTGAGCAGTTCTTC	TRBV21-1	-	-	TRBJ2-1
CASSPTGGGGNTIYF	TGTGCCAGCAGCCCTACAGGGGGAGGTGGAAACACCATATATTTT	TRBV7-2	-	TRBD1	TRBJ1-3
CASSQTRTITLDVYGYTF	TGTGCCAGCAGTCAAACCCGGACCATAACATTGGACGTCTATGGCTACACCTTC	TRBV27	-	-	TRBJ1-2
CASSQDHSVEPGQDYEQYF	TGTGCCAGCAGCCAAGACCATTCGGTGGAACCGGGACAGGACTACGAGCAGTACTTC	TRBV14	-	TRBD1	TRBJ2-7
CASSVVVGELFF	TGTGCCAGCAGCGTAGTAGTCGGGGAGCTGTTTTTT	TRBV9	-	-	TRBJ2-2
CASTLIGTANTEAFF	TGTGCCAGTACCCTAATAGGGACAGCGAACACTGAAGCTTTCTTT	TRBV19	-	TRBD1	TRBJ1-1
CASSLAGGPASTQYF	TGTGCCAGCAGTTTAGCGGGGGGCCCGGCCTCTACGCAGTATTTT	TRBV7-2	-	TRBD2	TRBJ2-3
CASSLVAGGDYGYTF	TGTGCCAGCAGCTTGGTGGCAGGGGGCGACTATGGCTACACCTTC	TRBV7-6	-	TRBD1	TRBJ1-2
CASSPRRGLNTEAFF	TGCGCCAGCAGCCCACGGAGGGGGCTGAACACTGAAGCTTTCTTT	TRBV4-3	-	TRBD1	TRBJ1-1
CASSPWTSGPGTQYF	TGTGCCAGCAGCCCTTGGACTAGCGGCCCTGGTACGCAGTATTTT	TRBV7-2	-	TRBD2	TRBJ2-3
CASSSGTGRTDTQYF	TGTGCCAGCAGCTCCGGGACAGGGAGGACAGATACGCAGTATTTT	TRBV13	few	TRBD1	TRBJ2-3
CASSLGYRGGREQYF	TGTGCCAGCAGCTTAGGCTACCGAGGGGGGCGCGAGCAGTACTTC	TRBV13	-	-	TRBJ2-7